The 16 T cell receptor beta chains reported below all come from one sample, sequenced in a study of breast tumors, draining lymph nodes, adjacent tissues. Breast cancer patients provided tissue from their axillary draining lymph nodes. TCRdb re-analysed the multiplex PCR reads in MiXCR, keeping a single row per CDR3 protein. The table has some 100,000 distinct CDR3 sequences, around 20% seen once. Specimen: axillary lymph node tissue. The receptors were gathered from a female donor with breast cancer. Some clones in this sample may be carry-over from other donors' samples.

In its sample, this clonotype was seen many times. This chain's CDR3 is CASSLRQGAAIEQYF. Here the CDR3 DNA reads TGCGCCAGCAGCTTGAGACAGGGGGCCGCGATCGAGCAGTACTTC. V and J are TRBV5-1 and TRBJ2-7, with 10 bases fitting TRBD1. V trimming: 1 base; J trimming: 6 bases; junction bases outside the gene matches: 7. This CDR3 comprises 15 residues. CDR1 and CDR2 (germline): SGHRS, YFSETQ.

Concerning this clonotype: One end of the junction varies from germline; a read error may be responsible. The J gene is TRBJ2-2, the V gene TRBV30; D is ambiguous. CDR3 length: 18 amino acids. In germline, CDR1 is GTSNPN, CDR2 SVGIG (reference sequence). CDR3 amino acids: CDWSSDVCSSDLTGELFF. The CDR3 nucleotides read TGTGACTGGAGTTCAGACGTGTGCTCTTCCGATCTCACCGGGGAGCTGTTTTTT.

In this sample, this clonotype turned up many times. The chain combines TRBV5-1 with TRBJ2-1; TRBD2 aligns across 7 bases. The CDR3 spans 17 residues. The germline V gene encodes CDR1 SGHRS and CDR2 YFSETQ. Germline trimming cut 4 bases from V and 0 bases from J; bases unmatched to any gene: 10. CDR3 residues: CASSVRSGGSSYNEQFF. In DNA, the CDR3 is TGCGCCAGCAGCGTTCGATCGGGCGGGAGCTCCTACAATGAGCAGTTCTTC.

To note about this clonotype: A clone one base away is much larger, so this may be a read error. This sequence joins TRBV3-1 and TRBJ2-7; no clear D. The CDR3 is 14 amino acids. Per germline, CDR1 LGHDT and CDR2 YNNKEL (reference sequence). CDR3 in DNA: TGTGCCGGCAGCCAAGAGTCTGGAGTGGACGAGCAGTACTTC. Translating it yields CAGSQESGVDEQYF.

At least ten counts were recorded for this clonotype. The chain has TRBV20-1 and TRBJ2-1; D gene uncertain. The CDR3 is 11 amino acids. The germline V gene encodes CDR1 DFQATT and CDR2 SNEGSKA (reference sequence). V was shortened by 5 bases and J by 3 bases, with 5 bases between the two germline ends. As DNA, the CDR3 is TGCAGTGCTGGAAGCTACAATGAGCAGTTCTTC. Its protein product is CSAGSYNEQFF.

The chain joins TRBV2 to TRBJ1-1; D remains ambiguous. The CDR3 contains 15 residues. Trimming took off 0 bases at V and 1 base at J, with 9 bases between the two ends. Germline loops: CDR1 SNHLY, CDR2 FYNNEI. The CDR3 DNA reads TGTGCCAGCAGTGAAGCTCTGTACCGGAACACTGAAGCTTTCTTT. It is translated as CASSEALYRNTEAFF.

This clonotype was picked up many times. This chain links TRBV6-1 with TRBJ2-1; maybe TRBD2 (5 bases). The CDR3 sequence is 12 residues long. The germline V gene has CDR1 MNHNS and CDR2 SASEGT. V was trimmed by 6 bases and J by 10 bases, leaving 13 bases between them. The CDR3: CASSKRAREQFF. The CDR3 DNA reads TGTGCCAGCAGCAAGAGGGCCCGAGAGCAGTTCTTC.

This clonotype was found many times. The V call is TRBV3-1, the J call TRBJ2-1; D remains unclear. Per germline, CDR1 LGHDT and CDR2 YNNKEL (reference sequence). The CDR3 consists of 13 residues. V was clipped by 4 bases and J by 11 bases, with 15 bases between them. CDR3 nucleotides: TGTGCCAGCAGCCCTGAGGTTTCGTTAAAGCAGTTCTTC. Amino acid sequence: CASSPEVSLKQFF.

The rearrangement links TRBV12-3 or TRBV12-4 to TRBJ1-1; no reliable D call. The CDR3 consists of 13 residues. Trimming removed 3 bases at V and 2 bases at J, with 7 bases between. CDR3 residues: CASSFAGNTEAFF. The CDR3 DNA reads TGTGCCAGCAGTTTTGCAGGAAACACTGAAGCTTTCTTT.

This clonotype was observed a single time. A read error is possible here, since a much larger clone lies one base away. V is TRBV7-9 and J is TRBJ2-3; 7 nucleotides line up with TRBD2. The CDR3 contains 19 residues. Germline V CDR1 and CDR2: SEHNR, FQNEAQ (reference sequence). CDR3 sequence (DNA): TGTGCCAGCAGCTCGAGCGGCGGGGGTGCAATCTATGGCACAGATACGCAGTGTTTT. Its translation: CASSSSGGGAIYGTDTQCF.

This clonotype was recorded at least ten times. For the CDR3, the DNA is TGTGCCAGCAGTCGGATACAGGGCCATGGCTACACCTTC. This encodes CASSRIQGHGYTF. The gene calls are TRBV28 and TRBJ1-2; a possible D gene is TRBD1 (6 bases). Trimming pared 5 bases from V and 6 bases from J, leaving 13 bases between. Looked up from germline, CDR1 is MDHEN and CDR2 is SYDVKM. The CDR3 spans 13 residues.

The CDR3 coding sequence is TGCAGTGCTAGAGTGACAGGGTTGGAGACCCAGTACTTC. Protein: CSARVTGLETQYF. V usage is TRBV20-1 and J usage is TRBJ2-5; 7 bases are a match to TRBD1. Germline CDR1 DFQATT, CDR2 SNEGSKA (reference sequence). This CDR3 is built from 13 residues. Unmatched junction bases numbered 4, after V lost 1 base and J lost 5 bases.

V and J are TRBV6-6 and TRBJ1-1; D possibly corresponds to TRBD1 (6 bases). Trimming removed 6 bases at V and 3 bases at J, with 11 bases between. In germline, CDR1 is MNHNY, CDR2 SVGAGI (reference sequence). This CDR3 contains 13 residues. The CDR3 protein is CASRPQGYTEAFF. The CDR3 bases are TGTGCCAGCAGGCCACAGGGTTACACTGAAGCTTTCTTT.

To note about this clonotype: It may be a read error: a sequence one base away is much more abundant. The chain employs TRBV3-1 and TRBJ1-2; D is possibly TRBD1 (6 bases). Germline assignment: CDR1 LGHDT and CDR2 YNNKEL (reference sequence). The CDR3 consists of 14 residues. V gave up 4 bases and J gave up 6 bases, with 15 bases separating them. CDR3 nucleotide sequence: TGTGCCAGCAGCCTTACAGGGTATTACCATGGCTACACCTTC. It codes for CASSLTGYYHGYTF.

This clonotype was seen repeatedly, ten times or more. V gene TRBV19 combines with J gene TRBJ1-3; 8 bases align to TRBD1. The junction had 4 bases not matched to a gene; V was cut back by 9 bases and J by 3 bases. Germline V lookup: CDR1 LNHDA, CDR2 SQIVND (reference sequence). CDR3 size: 13 residues. Here the CDR3 reads CASGQGRGNTIYF. The DNA of the CDR3 is TGTGCCAGCGGACAGGGACGTGGAAACACCATATATTTT.

In its sample, this clonotype was seen many times. In nucleotides, the CDR3 is TGTGCCAGCAGCCGGACAGGGTTTAAGGAGCAGTACTTC. Translated: CASSRTGFKEQYF. The chain joins TRBV14 to TRBJ2-7; 8 bases fit TRBD1. The CDR3 runs to 13 residues. The germline CDR1 and CDR2 sequences are SGHDN and FVKESK. J was trimmed by 7 bases and V by 4 bases; bases with no gene match: 6. Full variable domain (remainder filled in from reference TRBV14 and TRBJ2-7): EAGVTQFPSHSVIEKGQTVTLRCDPISGHDNLYWYRRVMGKEIKFLLHFVKESKQDESGMPNNRFLAERTGGTYSTLKVQPAELEDSGVYFCASSRTGFKEQYFGPGTRLTVT.